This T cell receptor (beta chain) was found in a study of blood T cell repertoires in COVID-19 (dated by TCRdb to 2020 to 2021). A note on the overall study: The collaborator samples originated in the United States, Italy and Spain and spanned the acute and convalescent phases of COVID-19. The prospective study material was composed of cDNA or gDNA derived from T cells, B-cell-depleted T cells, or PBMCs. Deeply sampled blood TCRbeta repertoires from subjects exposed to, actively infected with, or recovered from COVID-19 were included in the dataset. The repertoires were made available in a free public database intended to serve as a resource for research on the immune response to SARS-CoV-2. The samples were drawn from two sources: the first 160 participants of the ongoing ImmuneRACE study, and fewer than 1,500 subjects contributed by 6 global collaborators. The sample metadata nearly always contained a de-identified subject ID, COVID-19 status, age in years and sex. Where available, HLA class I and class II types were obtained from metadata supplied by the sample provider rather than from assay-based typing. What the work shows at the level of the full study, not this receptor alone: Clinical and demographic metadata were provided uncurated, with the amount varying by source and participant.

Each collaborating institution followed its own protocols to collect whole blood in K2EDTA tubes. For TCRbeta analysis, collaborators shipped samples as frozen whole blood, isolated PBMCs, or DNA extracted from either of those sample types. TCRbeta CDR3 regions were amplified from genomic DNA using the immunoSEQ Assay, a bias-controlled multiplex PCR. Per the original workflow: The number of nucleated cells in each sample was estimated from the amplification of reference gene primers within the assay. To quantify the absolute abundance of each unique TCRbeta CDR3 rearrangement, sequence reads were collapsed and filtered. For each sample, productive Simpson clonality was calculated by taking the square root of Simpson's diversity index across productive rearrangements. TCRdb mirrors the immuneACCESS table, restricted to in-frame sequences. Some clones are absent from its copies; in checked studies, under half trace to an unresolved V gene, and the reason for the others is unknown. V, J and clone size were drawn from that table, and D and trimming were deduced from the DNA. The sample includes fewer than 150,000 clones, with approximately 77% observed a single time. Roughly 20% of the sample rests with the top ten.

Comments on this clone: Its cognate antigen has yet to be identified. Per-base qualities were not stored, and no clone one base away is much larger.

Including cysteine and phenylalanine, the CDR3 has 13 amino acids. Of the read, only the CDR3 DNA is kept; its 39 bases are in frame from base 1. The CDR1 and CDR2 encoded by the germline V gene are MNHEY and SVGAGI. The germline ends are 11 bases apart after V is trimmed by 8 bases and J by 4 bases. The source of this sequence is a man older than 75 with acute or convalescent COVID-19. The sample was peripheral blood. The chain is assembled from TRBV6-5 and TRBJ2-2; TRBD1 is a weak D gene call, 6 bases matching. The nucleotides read TGTGCCAGCGCGACAGGTGGCACCGGGGAGCTGTTTTTT. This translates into CASATGGTGELFF.